The 32 T cell receptor beta chains in this list originate from one sample, sequenced in a study of response to subunit inactivated influenza vaccine. From the RT-PCR reads, TCRdb called clonotypes with MiXCR, one entry per CDR3 protein. The sample carries fewer than 250,000 distinct CDR3 sequences, roughly an eighth recorded once. The specimen was CD8+ T cells sorted from PBMCs, collected approximately 5 days after vaccination. The source of these receptors is a man aged 45-60 years who received an inactivated influenza vaccine.

The sample holds a few counts of this clonotype. V and J are TRBV2 and TRBJ2-1; TRBD2 matches at 7 bases. CDR1 is SNHLY and CDR2 is FYNNEI in the germline V gene. V trimming: 7 bases; J trimming: 6 bases; junction bases outside the gene matches: 9. This CDR3 spans 14 amino acids. The CDR3 DNA is TGTGCCAGCACGGAGATGGCGGGAGTCAATGAGCAGTTCTTC. Encoded protein: CASTEMAGVNEQFF.

This clonotype was found a few times. The gene calls are TRBV4-2 and TRBJ2-1; 9 bases agree with TRBD2. V gave up 4 bases and J gave up 4 bases; unmatched junction bases: 8. The CDR3 contains 16 residues. CDR1 LGHNA and CDR2 YNFKEQ come from the germline V gene. DNA of the CDR3: TGTGCCAGCAGCCTGGGACGCGGGGGGGCTTACAATGAGCAGTTCTTC. Amino acid sequence: CASSLGRGGAYNEQFF.

This clonotype showed up many times. The gene calls are TRBV29-1 and TRBJ1-1; a possible D gene is TRBD1 (5 bases). The CDR3 loop spans 13 amino acids. Germline V gene sequence: CDR1 SQVTM, CDR2 ANQGSEA. Trimming removed 2 bases from V and 6 bases from J, with 13 bases in between. The CDR3 DNA is TGCAGCGTTGAACCCAGGGATGAGCCTGAAGCTTTCTTT. It translates to CSVEPRDEPEAFF. The variable domain in full, completed from reference TRBV29-1 and TRBJ1-1, reads SAVISQKPSRDICQRGTSLTIQCQVDSQVTMMFWYRQQPGQSLTLIATANQGSEATYESGFVIDKFPISRPNLTFSTLTVSNMSPEDSSIYLCSVEPRDEPEAFFGQGTRLTVV.

This clonotype was observed a handful of times. The V gene is TRBV7-9, the J gene TRBJ2-5; D is possibly TRBD1 (6 bases). Per germline, CDR1 SEHNR and CDR2 FQNEAQ (reference sequence). The CDR3 covers 16 residues. Trimming left V 5 bases short and J 4 bases short, with 20 bases between. CDR3 DNA: TGTGCCAGCAGCCCCCCACATTCGGACAGTCCAGAGACCCAGTACTTC. Protein: CASSPPHSDSPETQYF.

This clonotype was seen only a few times. The V call is TRBV7-2, the J call TRBJ2-7; D not resolved. V lost 5 bases, J lost 4 bases, and 9 bases lay in between. The CDR3 contains 12 residues. In germline, CDR1 is SGHTA, CDR2 FQGNSA. Here the CDR3 DNA reads TGTGCCAGCAGCATCACTCCGTACGAGCAGTACTTC. Protein product: CASSITPYEQYF.

This clonotype showed up just a few times. The CDR3 DNA is TGTGCCAGCAGTGCCGTTATGAGGGGTCAACAGACCCAGTACTTC. Encoded protein: CASSAVMRGQQTQYF. V gene TRBV25-1 combines with J gene TRBJ2-5; the D gene could be TRBD1 or TRBD2 (5 bases each). The CDR3 is 15 residues long. Germline loops: CDR1 MGHDK, CDR2 SYGVNS. The ends were cut back, 4 bases at V and 6 bases at J, with 18 bases in the middle.

The chain joins TRBV6-2 or TRBV6-3 to TRBJ2-1, with 9 bases fitting TRBD1. V was clipped by 0 bases and J by 3 bases; unmatched bases: 3. CDR3 length: 16 residues. Germline V CDR1 and CDR2: MNHEY, SVGEGT. This CDR3 is CASSYSRDRDYNEQFF. DNA of the CDR3: TGTGCCAGCAGTTACTCCCGGGACAGGGACTACAATGAGCAGTTCTTC.

In its sample, this clonotype was seen many times. This sequence joins TRBV25-1 and TRBJ1-1, with D possibly TRBD1 on 6 matching bases. CDR1 is MGHDK, CDR2 SYGVNS, per germline. CDR3 length equals 13 residues. Trimming cost V 5 bases and J 5 bases, with 12 bases left between them. The CDR3 region has the DNA TGTGCCAGCAGTCAAGGGGGGGGGACTGAAGCTTTCTTT. It is translated as CASSQGGGTEAFF.

V usage is TRBV11-2 and J usage is TRBJ1-5; D not resolved. CDR3 length: 12 amino acids. Between the trimmed V and J ends, which lost 5 bases and 4 bases, there was a span of 6 bases. Germline values: CDR1 SGHAT, CDR2 FQNNGV. CDR3 protein: CASSAHNQPQHF. CDR3 coding DNA: TGTGCCAGCAGCGCCCATAATCAGCCCCAGCATTTT.

This clonotype has only a few counts. CDR3 sequence (DNA): TGTGCCAGCAGTTTTGGAACAGGGGGCCAGAATTACAATGAGCAGTTCTTC. Amino acids: CASSFGTGGQNYNEQFF. This chain joins TRBV6-5 and TRBJ2-1, with 9 nucleotides matching TRBD1. Germline V gene sequence: CDR1 MNHEY, CDR2 SVGAGI. The V and J ends lost 4 bases and 4 bases, in that order; junction bases with no gene match: 11. There are 17 residues in the CDR3.

J is TRBJ2-3 and V is TRBV4-3; TRBD2 matches at 8 bases. CDR1 is LGHNA, CDR2 YSLEER, per germline. The CDR3 has 19 residues. V shed 0 bases and J 2 bases; nucleotides not matched to a gene: 13. The CDR3 nucleotides read TGCGCCAGCAGCCAAGATCCCAGCGGGAGTATACTGAACACAGATACGCAGTATTTT. As protein: CASSQDPSGSILNTDTQYF.

The chain couples TRBV27 to TRBJ2-3; 13 nucleotides match TRBD2. CDR1 and CDR2 (germline): MNHEY, SMNVEV (reference sequence). After removal of 4 bases from V and 5 bases from J, the junction contained 3 bases not matched to a gene. This CDR3 has 15 amino acids. The CDR3 bases are TGTGCCAGCAGTTCAAGGACTAGCGGGGGAGATACGCAGTATTTT. Translation: CASSSRTSGGDTQYF.

The chain's CDR3 is CASSDSAGSTDTQYF. DNA for the CDR3: TGTGCCAGCAGTGACTCTGCGGGCAGCACAGATACGCAGTATTTT. The chain is built from TRBV6-4 and TRBJ2-3; tentatively, D is TRBD2 (5 bases). This CDR3 contains 15 residues. Trimming cost V 0 bases and J 0 bases, with 7 bases left between them. Germline V gene data show CDR1 as MRHNA and CDR2 as SNTAGT.

The V and J genes are TRBV6-5 and TRBJ2-1, with 9 bases lining up with TRBD2. CDR1 is MNHEY and CDR2 is SVGAGI in the germline V gene. The CDR3 extends over 14 amino acids. V shed 0 bases and J 9 bases; nucleotides not matched to a gene: 3. CDR3 nucleotides: TGTGCCAGCAGTTACTCTAGCGGGAGCGGTGAGCAGTTCTTC. Translation gives CASSYSSGSGEQFF.

V and J are TRBV7-9 and TRBJ1-6; no reliable D call. The germline V and J ends were trimmed by 5 bases and 12 bases, with 23 bases remaining between them. The CDR3 has 16 amino acids. Germline V CDR1 and CDR2: SEHNR, FQNEAQ (reference sequence). The CDR3 DNA follows: TGTGCCAGCAGCGAGAGCGGACCGAACTATAGGGTACCCCTCCACTTT. It codes for CASSESGPNYRVPLHF.

This clonotype was detected ten times or more. CDR3 DNA sequence: TGTGCCAGCAGCTTACACAATTCCAATGAGCAGTTCTTC. Residues: CASSLHNSNEQFF. The chain couples TRBV7-9 to TRBJ2-1; D ambiguous. V was pared by 2 bases and J by 6 bases, with 8 bases between. Germline CDR1 reads SEHNR; CDR2 reads FQNEAQ (reference sequence). The CDR3 contains 13 residues. The whole variable domain, remainder taken from reference TRBV7-9 and TRBJ2-1, is DTGVSQNPRHKITKRGQNVTFRCDPISEHNRLYWYRQTLGQGPEFLTYFQNEAQLEKSRLLSDRFSAERPKGSFSTLEIQRTEQGDSAMYLCASSLHNSNEQFFGPGTRLTVL.

The CDR3 DNA reads as TGTGCCAGCAGTTCCCCCCCCGGGAGCCCCTACGAGCAGTACTTC. Translating it yields CASSSPPGSPYEQYF. The chain employs TRBV28 and TRBJ2-7, with D perhaps matching TRBD2 (6 bases). The CDR3 is made up of 15 amino acids. V gave up 4 bases and J gave up 2 bases, with 15 bases separating them. The V gene's germline CDR1 is MDHEN and CDR2 SYDVKM.

This clonotype was seen a few times. V usage is TRBV6-5 and J usage is TRBJ1-1; D ambiguous. V shed 0 bases and J shed 2 bases, with 7 bases lying between them. CDR3 length: 14 residues. Germline V gives CDR1 MNHEY, CDR2 SVGAGI. Written as DNA, the CDR3 is TGTGCCAGCAGTTACTCGAACCACAACACTGAAGCTTTCTTT. Its translation: CASSYSNHNTEAFF.

This clonotype was recorded a few times. The genes are TRBV9 and TRBJ2-7, with 7 bases matching TRBD1. Germline trimming cut 0 bases from V and 5 bases from J; bases unmatched to any gene: 8. Per the germline V gene, CDR1 is SGDLS and CDR2 is YYNGEE. This CDR3 has 15 amino acids. CDR3 loop: CASSVGVTGYDEQYF. DNA of the CDR3: TGTGCCAGCAGCGTAGGTGTGACAGGGTACGACGAGCAGTACTTC.

This chain uses TRBV7-9 with TRBJ1-1; D not certain. The CDR3 sequence is 13 residues long. CDR1 is SEHNR and CDR2 is FQNEAQ in the germline V gene (reference sequence). V lost 2 bases to trimming and J lost 6 bases, with 10 bases between them. CDR3 DNA: TGTGCCAGCAGCTTATCGGATCGGGCTGAAGCTTTCTTT. It yields the protein CASSLSDRAEAFF.

This clonotype has more than one count but fewer than ten. Because the CDR3's place on the DNA is in doubt, the DNA is left out and the CDR3 is given as listed by TCRdb. This sequence joins TRBV7-8 and TRBJ2-7; the table's D call of TRBD2 was not tested on the DNA. Germline-derived CDR1 and CDR2 are SGHVS and FQNEAQ. Both ends counted, the CDR3 spans 16 residues. The CDR3 sequence: CASSLDVGFGIWASYF.

This clonotype has ten or more counts. The rearrangement uses TRBV27 and TRBJ2-1; TRBD2 aligns across 14 bases. This CDR3 region has 15 residues. CDR1 is MNHEY and CDR2 is SMNVEV in the germline V gene (reference sequence). J gave up 6 bases and V 4 bases, and 2 bases lay outside the gene matches. In DNA form, the CDR3 reads TGTGCCAGCAGTTCTGGGACTAGCGGGAGCAATGAGCAGTTCTTC. This codes for CASSSGTSGSNEQFF.

The J gene is TRBJ2-1, the V gene TRBV12-3 or TRBV12-4; 15 positions agree with TRBD2. This CDR3 comprises 18 residues. V trimming: 11 bases; J trimming: 1 base; junction bases outside the gene matches: 12. Here the CDR3 DNA reads TGTGCCTTCAGTCCGGGACTAGCGGGAGGTCTGTCCTACAATGAGCAGTTCTTC. Translated, it gives CAFSPGLAGGLSYNEQFF.

The chain couples TRBV15 to TRBJ2-7; D is unresolved. CDR3 length: 15 amino acids. Between the trimmed V and J ends, which lost 0 bases and 3 bases, there was a span of 12 bases. Germline-derived CDR1 and CDR2 are LNHNV and YYDKDF (reference sequence). CDR3 nucleotide sequence: TGTGCCACCAGCAGAGATACTGGCGGCCTCTACGAGCAGTACTTC. Its translation is CATSRDTGGLYEQYF.

Details on this clonotype: One junction end disagrees with the germline gene, perhaps due to a read error. V and J are TRBV12-3 or TRBV12-4 and TRBJ2-1; 9 positions match TRBD2. This CDR3 spans 13 amino acids. CDR3 sequence reads: CASRLAGAGEQFF. The CDR3 nucleotides read TGTGCCAGCAGATTAGCGGGAGCGGGTGAGCAGTTCTTC.

The chain joins TRBV4-3 to TRBJ2-1; D call uncertain. Germline V CDR1 and CDR2: LGHNA, YSLEER. Trimming shortened V by 1 base and J by 9 bases, and 10 bases separated the two germline ends. The CDR3 is 13 residues long. The CDR3 DNA reads as TGCGCCAGCAGCCAAGTGGACGGTTCTGAGCAGTTCTTC. Translation gives CASSQVDGSEQFF.

This clonotype was counted between two and nine times. The chain is built from TRBV4-1 and TRBJ1-1; D gene ambiguous. This CDR3 contains 15 residues. The V end was cut by 0 bases, the J end by 5 bases, with 13 bases between. Germline CDR1 reads MGHRA; CDR2 reads YSYEKL. CDR3 nucleotides: TGCGCCAGCAGCCAAGATCCATCGCAGATGACTGAAGCTTTCTTT. Protein: CASSQDPSQMTEAFF.

The sample holds a few counts of this clonotype. The rearrangement uses TRBV7-8 and TRBJ2-1; D unresolved. This CDR3 has 15 residues. Trimming removed 4 bases from V and 3 bases from J, with 13 bases in between. Germline loops: CDR1 SGHVS, CDR2 FQNEAQ. The CDR3 loop is CASSSPRGVYNEQFF. The DNA for the CDR3 is TGTGCCAGCAGCTCGCCCCGTGGGGTCTACAATGAGCAGTTCTTC.

With respect to this clonotype: One end of the junction is discordant with germline, which a read error may explain. The chain links TRBV20-1 to TRBJ2-1; D may be TRBD2 (5 bases). Germline CDR1 is DFQATT and CDR2 is SNEGSKA (reference sequence). CDR3 length: 13 amino acids. The DNA of the CDR3 is TGCAGTCCTAGCCGGGTAGCTCCCAATGAGCAGTTCTTC. Protein product: CSPSRVAPNEQFF.

The rearrangement joins TRBV6-2 or TRBV6-3 to TRBJ2-7, with a tentative D call TRBD1 (5 bases). CDR3 length equals 13 residues. The V gene's germline CDR1 is MNHEY and CDR2 SVGEGT. Trimming left V 5 bases short and J 6 bases short, with 14 bases between. The CDR3 protein is CASSQNRMGEQYF. The CDR3 DNA reads as TGTGCCAGCAGTCAGAACAGGATGGGCGAGCAGTACTTC.

This clonotype was seen more than once but under ten times. The chain couples TRBV4-1 to TRBJ1-1, with TRBD1 as a possible D gene (6 bases). CDR3 length: 17 amino acids. Trimming took 0 bases from V and 0 from J, leaving 14 bases between them. CDR1 and CDR2 from the germline V gene are MGHRA and YSYEKL. The CDR3 bases are TGCGCCAGCAGCCAAGAACAGGGCTACATTTTGAACACTGAAGCTTTCTTT. Protein product: CASSQEQGYILNTEAFF.

This clonotype has only a few counts. The CDR3, as DNA: TGCAGCGTTGACTACAGGGCGGGCAATGAGCAGTTCTTC. This encodes CSVDYRAGNEQFF. The chain is built from TRBV29-1 and TRBJ2-1, with a possible D match to TRBD1 (6 bases). Between the trimmed V and J ends, which lost 3 bases and 6 bases, there was a span of 12 bases. CDR3 length equals 13 residues. Germline loops: CDR1 SQVTM, CDR2 ANQGSEA.